One and the same sample provided the 2 T cell receptor beta chains below, sequenced in a study of blood T cell repertoires in COVID-19 (dated by TCRdb to the early 2020s). Library preparation was by the immunoSEQ multiplex PCR assay. TCRdb took over this immuneACCESS table, retaining in-frame rearrangements with V and J assigned. Such tables are incomplete; in checked studies, under half of the missing clones stem from an unresolved V gene, and the remainder is unexplained. The table for this sample lists roughly 100,000 clones; 85% to 90% of them were counted only once. The ten largest account for about 30% of the sample. What was sequenced was peripheral blood. Every receptor here comes from a woman aged 80 or over with acute or convalescent COVID-19.

The genes are TRBV4-1 and TRBJ1-2; D might be TRBD1 (6 bases). The CDR3 length is 16 residues. CDR1 is MGHRA, CDR2 YSYEKL, per germline. V was clipped by 2 bases and J by 2 bases, with 15 bases between them. CDR3 bases: TGCGCCAGCAGCCAATATGAGGGGGTTGACAACTATGGCTACACCTTC. It encodes CASSQYEGVDNYGYTF.

The chain has TRBV5-1 and TRBJ2-4; 13 bases agree with TRBD2. CDR3 length: 20 residues. With V trimmed by 1 base and J by 3 bases, 13 bases remained unmatched. The germline gives CDR1 SGHRS, CDR2 YFSETQ. The chain's CDR3 is CASSLSGLAGVHTGKNIQYF. For the CDR3, the DNA is TGCGCCAGCAGCTTGAGCGGACTAGCGGGGGTCCACACAGGCAAAAACATTCAGTACTTC. The full variable domain, in which reference TRBV5-1 and TRBJ2-4 provide the parts outside the CDR3, is KAGVTQTPRYLIKTRGQQVTLSCSPISGHRSVSWYQQTPGQGLQFLFEYFSETQRNKGNFPGRFSGRQFSNSRSEMNVSTLELGDSALYLCASSLSGLAGVHTGKNIQYFGAGTRLSVL.